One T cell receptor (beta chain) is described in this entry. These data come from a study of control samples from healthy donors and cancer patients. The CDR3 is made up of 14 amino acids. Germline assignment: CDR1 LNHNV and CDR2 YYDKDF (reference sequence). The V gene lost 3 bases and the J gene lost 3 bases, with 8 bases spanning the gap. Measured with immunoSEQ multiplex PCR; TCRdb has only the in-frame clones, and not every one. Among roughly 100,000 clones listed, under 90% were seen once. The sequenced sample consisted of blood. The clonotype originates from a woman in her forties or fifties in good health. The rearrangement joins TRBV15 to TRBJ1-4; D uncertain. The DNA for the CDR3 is TGTGCCACCAGCAGGGGATTTGCTAATGAAAAACTGTTTTTT. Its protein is CATSRGFANEKLFF.